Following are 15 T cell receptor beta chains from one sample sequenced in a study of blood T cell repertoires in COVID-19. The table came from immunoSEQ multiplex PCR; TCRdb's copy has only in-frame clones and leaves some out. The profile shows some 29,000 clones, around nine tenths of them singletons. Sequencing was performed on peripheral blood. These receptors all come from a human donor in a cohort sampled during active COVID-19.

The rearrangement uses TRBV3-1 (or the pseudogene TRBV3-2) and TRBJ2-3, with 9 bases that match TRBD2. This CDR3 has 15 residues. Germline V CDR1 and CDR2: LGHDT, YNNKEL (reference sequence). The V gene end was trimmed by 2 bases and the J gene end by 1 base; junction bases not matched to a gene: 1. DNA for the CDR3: TGTGCCAGCAGCCAAATAGCGGGGGGCACAGATACGCAGTATTTT. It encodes CASSQIAGGTDTQYF.

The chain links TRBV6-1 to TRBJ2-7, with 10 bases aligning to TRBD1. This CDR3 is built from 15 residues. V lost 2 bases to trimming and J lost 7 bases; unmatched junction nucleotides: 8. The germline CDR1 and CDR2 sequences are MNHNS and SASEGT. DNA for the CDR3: TGTGCCAGCAGTGAAAGACGACAGGGGGCGCGGGAGCAGTACTTC. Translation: CASSERRQGAREQYF.

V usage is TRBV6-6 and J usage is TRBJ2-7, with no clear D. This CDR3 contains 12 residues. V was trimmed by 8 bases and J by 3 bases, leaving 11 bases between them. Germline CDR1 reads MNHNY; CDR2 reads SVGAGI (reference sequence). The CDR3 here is CASGSDIYEQYF. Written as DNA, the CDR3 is TGTGCCAGCGGCAGTGACATCTACGAGCAGTACTTC.

The CDR3 bases are TGCGCCAGCAGCACTGCCGGGACTAGCTTTGATGAGCAGTTCTTC. It specifies CASSTAGTSFDEQFF. The chain employs TRBV5-1 and TRBJ2-1; 9 positions agree with TRBD2. J lost 8 bases, V lost 4 bases, and 10 bases had no gene match. The CDR3 covers 15 residues. The germline V gene encodes CDR1 SGHRS and CDR2 YFSETQ.

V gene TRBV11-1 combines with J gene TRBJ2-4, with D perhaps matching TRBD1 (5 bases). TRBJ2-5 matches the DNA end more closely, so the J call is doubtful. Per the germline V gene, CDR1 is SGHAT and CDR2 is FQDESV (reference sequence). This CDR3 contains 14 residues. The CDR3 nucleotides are TGTGCCAGCAGCCTCCCCCGGGTAGGGGCGACCCAGTACTTC. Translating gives CASSLPRVGATQYF.

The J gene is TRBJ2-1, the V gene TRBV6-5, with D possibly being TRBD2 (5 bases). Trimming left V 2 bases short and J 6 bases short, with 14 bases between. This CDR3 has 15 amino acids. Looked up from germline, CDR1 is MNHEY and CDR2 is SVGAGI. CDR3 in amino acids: CASSYRPNGVNEQFF. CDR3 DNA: TGTGCCAGCAGTTACCGGCCGAACGGGGTCAATGAGCAGTTCTTC.

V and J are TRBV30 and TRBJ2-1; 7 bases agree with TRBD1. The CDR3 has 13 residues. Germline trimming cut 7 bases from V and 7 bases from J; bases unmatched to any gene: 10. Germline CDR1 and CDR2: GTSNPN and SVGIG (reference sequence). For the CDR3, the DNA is TGTGCCTCTCCAGGGGGTGGCTGTAATGAGCAGTTCTTC. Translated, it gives CASPGGGCNEQFF.

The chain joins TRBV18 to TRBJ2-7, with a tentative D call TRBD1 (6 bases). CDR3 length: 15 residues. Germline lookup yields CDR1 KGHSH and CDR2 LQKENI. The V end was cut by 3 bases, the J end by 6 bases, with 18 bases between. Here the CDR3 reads CASSPLGFGGGEQYF. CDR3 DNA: TGTGCCAGCTCACCGCTGGGGTTTGGGGGCGGCGAGCAGTACTTC.

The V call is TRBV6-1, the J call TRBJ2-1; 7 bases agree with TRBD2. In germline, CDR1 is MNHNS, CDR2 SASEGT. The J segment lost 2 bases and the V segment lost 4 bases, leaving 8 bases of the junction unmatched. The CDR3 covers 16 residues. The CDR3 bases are TGTGCCAGCAGTGTCGCGGGGGTTCCCCCCTACAATGAGCAGTTCTTC. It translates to CASSVAGVPPYNEQFF.

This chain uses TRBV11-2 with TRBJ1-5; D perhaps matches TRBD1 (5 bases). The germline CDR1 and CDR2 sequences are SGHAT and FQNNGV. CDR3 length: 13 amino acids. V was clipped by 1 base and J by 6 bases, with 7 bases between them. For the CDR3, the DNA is TGTGCCAGCAGCTTAGGGAGGGGTCAGCCCCAGCATTTT. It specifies CASSLGRGQPQHF.

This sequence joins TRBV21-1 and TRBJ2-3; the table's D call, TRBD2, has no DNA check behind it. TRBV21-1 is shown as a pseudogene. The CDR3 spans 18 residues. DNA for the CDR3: TGTGCCAGAGCGAATACTAGCGGGGGGGCCCCCAACACAGATACGCAGTATTTT. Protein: CARANTSGGAPNTDTQYF.

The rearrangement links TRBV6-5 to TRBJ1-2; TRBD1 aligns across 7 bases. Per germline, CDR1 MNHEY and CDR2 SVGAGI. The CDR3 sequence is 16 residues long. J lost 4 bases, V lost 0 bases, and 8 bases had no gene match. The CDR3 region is CASSYSTAGGGYGYTF. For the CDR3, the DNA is TGTGCCAGCAGTTACTCAACAGCAGGGGGAGGCTATGGCTACACCTTC.

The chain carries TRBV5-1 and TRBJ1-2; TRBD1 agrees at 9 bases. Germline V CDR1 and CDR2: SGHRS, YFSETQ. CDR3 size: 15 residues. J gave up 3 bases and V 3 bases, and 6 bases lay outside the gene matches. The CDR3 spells CASSSGQGKDYGYTF. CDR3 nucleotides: TGCGCCAGCAGCTCCGGACAGGGGAAGGACTATGGCTACACCTTC.

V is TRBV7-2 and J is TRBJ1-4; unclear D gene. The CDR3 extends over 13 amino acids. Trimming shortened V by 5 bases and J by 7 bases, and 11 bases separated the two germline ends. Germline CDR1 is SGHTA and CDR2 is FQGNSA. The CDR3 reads CASSIIWAEKLFF. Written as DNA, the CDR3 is TGTGCCAGCAGCATCATATGGGCTGAAAAACTGTTTTTT.

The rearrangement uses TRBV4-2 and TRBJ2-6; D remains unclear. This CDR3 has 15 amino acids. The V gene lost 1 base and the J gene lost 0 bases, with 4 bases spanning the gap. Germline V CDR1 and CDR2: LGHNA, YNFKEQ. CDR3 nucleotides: TGTGCCAGCAGCCAAGCGAGCTCTGGGGCCAACGTCCTGACTTTC. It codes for CASSQASSGANVLTF.